The source of this T cell receptor (beta chain) is a study of OX40 agonist ivuxolimab in advanced cancers. Background on the whole study: The costimulatory receptor OX40 (CD134) was targeted by ivuxolimab, a fully human IgG2 agonistic monoclonal antibody. The dose-escalation cohort was about 83% male with a mean age of approximately 60 years, ranging from about 20 to 85. Among the approximately 50 dose-escalation patients, around 20 had hepatocellular carcinoma, around 15 melanoma, 9 renal cell carcinoma and 9 head and neck cancer. Intravenous ivuxolimab was administered to patients every 2 weeks at six dose levels: 0.01, 0.1, 0.3, 1.5, 3 and 10 mg/kg. Partial responses occurred in three dose-escalation patients: two with cutaneous melanoma and one with hepatocellular carcinoma. Patients were allowed to have had prior anti-PD-1, anti-PD-L1 or anti-CTLA-4 therapy, and about 40% of the dose-escalation patients had been treated with checkpoint inhibitors. Peripheral TCRbeta sequencing aimed to test whether ivuxolimab altered TCR sequence diversity and caused clonal T-cell expansion. The monotherapy dose-escalation portion (N ≈ 50 patients) of the phase I ivuxolimab trial is reported in the paper. Overall study results and their limits: At doses from 0.1 to 3.0 mg/kg, clonal expansion was seen in both CD4+ and CD8+ blood T cells between baseline and week 6. Which antigens the clonally expanded peripheral T cells were specific for was not determined. In the 0.1-3.0 mg/kg groups, partial responders had among the lowest normalized peripheral clonal expansion, particularly in CD8+ T cells. After ivuxolimab, more expanded clones were found on average in CD8+ T cells than in CD4+ T cells. Low levels of normalized T-cell clonal expansion were also seen in some patients who did not respond.

To sequence the TCRbeta CDR3 region, genomic DNA was isolated from the sorted cells. The immunoSEQ Assay was used to sequence the TCRbeta CDR3 regions. Sourced from immuneACCESS, this table was stored by TCRdb with only in-frame sequences that have V and J called. A share of the clones is absent; for the studies checked, an unresolved V gene accounts for under half, and the remainder has no known explanation. The sample contains tens of thousands of clones, just under 85% of them found a single time. The top ten constitute 0.95% to 1.5% of the sample. The trial excluded patients who had a history of autoimmune disease or were on systemic immunosuppression. Peripheral blood for TCR sequencing was collected from all dose cohorts at baseline, on cycle 4 day 1, and on cycle 7 day 1. Samples were obtained from an open-label, multicenter, first-in-human phase I dose-escalation trial of ivuxolimab. Adults with locally advanced or metastatic melanoma, renal cell, hepatocellular, or head and neck squamous cell carcinoma were enrolled in the trial. Before TCR sequencing, CD4+ and CD8+ T cells were separately sorted from peripheral blood.

Worth noting for this clone: Its antigen is still unknown. Per-base quality was not reported, and no clone a single base away is much larger than it.

The germline V gene provides CDR1 ENHRY and CDR2 SYGVKD. Ends trimmed: V by 2 bases, J by 0 bases; bases unmatched to a gene: 6. The CDR3 sequence holds 17 residues, the cysteine and phenylalanine included. The sequence is cut down to CDR3 DNA, 51 bases in frame from base 1. This sample comprised CD4+ or CD8+ T cells sorted from blood, obtained in a trial of the OX40 agonist ivuxolimab. The sequence derives from an adult with an advanced solid tumor such as melanoma, head and neck, liver or kidney cancer. Recombination joined TRBV10-3 with TRBJ1-1; the junction holds 10 bases that match TRBD1. For the CDR3, the sequence is CAISEKRTGGMNTEAFF. The DNA is TGTGCCATCAGTGAGAAGAGGACAGGGGGAATGAACACTGAAGCTTTCTTT.